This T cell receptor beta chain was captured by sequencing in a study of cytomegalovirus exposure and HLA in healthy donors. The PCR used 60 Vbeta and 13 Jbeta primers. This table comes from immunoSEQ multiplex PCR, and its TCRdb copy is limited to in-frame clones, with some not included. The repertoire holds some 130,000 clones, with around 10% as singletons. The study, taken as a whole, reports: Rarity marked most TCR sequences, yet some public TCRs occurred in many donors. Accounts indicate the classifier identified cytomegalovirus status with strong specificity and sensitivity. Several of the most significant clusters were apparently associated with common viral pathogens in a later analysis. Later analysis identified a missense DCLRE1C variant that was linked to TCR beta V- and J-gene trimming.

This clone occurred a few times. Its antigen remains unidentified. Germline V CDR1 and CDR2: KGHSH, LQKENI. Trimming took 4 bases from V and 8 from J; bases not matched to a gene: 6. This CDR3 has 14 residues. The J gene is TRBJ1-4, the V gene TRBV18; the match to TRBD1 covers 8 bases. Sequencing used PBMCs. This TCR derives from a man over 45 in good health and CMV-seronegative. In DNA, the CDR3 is TGTGCCAGCTCACTACGGACAGGGAGGGAAAAACTGTTTTTT. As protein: CASSLRTGREKLFF.